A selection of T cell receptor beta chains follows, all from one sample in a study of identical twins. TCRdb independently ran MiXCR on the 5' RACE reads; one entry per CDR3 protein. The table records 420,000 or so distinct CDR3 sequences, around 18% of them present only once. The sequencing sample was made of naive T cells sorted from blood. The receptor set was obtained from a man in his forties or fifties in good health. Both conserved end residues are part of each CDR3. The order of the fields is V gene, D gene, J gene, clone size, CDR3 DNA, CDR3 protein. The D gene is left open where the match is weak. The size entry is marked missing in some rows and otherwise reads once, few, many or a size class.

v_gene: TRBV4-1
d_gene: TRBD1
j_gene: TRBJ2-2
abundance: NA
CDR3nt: TGCGCCAGCAGCCAAGGAGCAGGGGGACGTAAGAGCACCGGGGAGCTGTTTTTT
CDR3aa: CASSQGAGGRKSTGELFF

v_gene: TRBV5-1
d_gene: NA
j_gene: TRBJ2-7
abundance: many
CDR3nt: TGCGCCAGCAGCTTGTCGGCAGACTACGAGCAGTACTTC
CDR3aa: CASSLSADYEQYF

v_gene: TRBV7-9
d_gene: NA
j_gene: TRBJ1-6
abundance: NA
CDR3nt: TGTGCCAGCAGCACGAAGGGGGGAGATTCACCCCTCCACTTT
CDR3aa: CASSTKGGDSPLHF

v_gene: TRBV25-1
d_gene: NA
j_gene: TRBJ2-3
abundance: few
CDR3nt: TGTGCCAGCAGTGATTCAGCCCTAGGGGGAGATACGCAGTATTTT
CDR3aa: CASSDSALGGDTQYF

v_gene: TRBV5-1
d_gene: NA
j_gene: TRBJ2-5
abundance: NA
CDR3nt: TGCGCCAGCAGTTATGGAACCCATAACCAAGAGACCCAGTACTTC
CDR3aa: CASSYGTHNQETQYF

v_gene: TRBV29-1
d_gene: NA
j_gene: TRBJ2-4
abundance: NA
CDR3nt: TGCAGCGTTAGGGTAGACAGAGCCAAAAACATTCAGTACTTC
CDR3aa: CSVRVDRAKNIQYF

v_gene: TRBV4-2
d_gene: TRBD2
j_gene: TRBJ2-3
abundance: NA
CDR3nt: TGTGCCAGCAGCCAAGACCGGAAACTAGCGGGGGGGCCGTATACGCAGTATTTT
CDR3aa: CASSQDRKLAGGPYTQYF

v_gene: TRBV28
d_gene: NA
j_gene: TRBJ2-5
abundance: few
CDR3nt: TGTGCCAGCGCACGGGTAATAGAGACCCAGTACTTC
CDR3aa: CASARVIETQYF

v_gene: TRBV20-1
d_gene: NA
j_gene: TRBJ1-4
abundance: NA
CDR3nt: TGCAGTGCTTCTAGTGGACGGTTTGATGAAAAACTGTTTTTT
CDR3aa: CSASSGRFDEKLFF

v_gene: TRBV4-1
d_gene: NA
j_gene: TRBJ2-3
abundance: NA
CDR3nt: TGCGCCAGCAGCCCCACCCCACACGACGTGGGGCAGTATTTT
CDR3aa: CASSPTPHDVGQYF

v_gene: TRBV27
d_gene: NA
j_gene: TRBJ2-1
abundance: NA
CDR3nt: TGTGCCAGCAATTCTATTGGAGGGGGATACAATGAGCAGTTCTTC
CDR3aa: CASNSIGGGYNEQFF

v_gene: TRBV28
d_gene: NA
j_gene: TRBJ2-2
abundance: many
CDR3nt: TGTGCCAGCACCCTGACAAGGACCCTTACGCAGGAGCTGTTTTTT
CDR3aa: CASTLTRTLTQELFF

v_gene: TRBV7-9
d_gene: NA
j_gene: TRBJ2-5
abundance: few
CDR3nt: TGTGCCAGCAGCTTAGAGGCGGGTCTCCAAGAGACCCAGTACTTC
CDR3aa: CASSLEAGLQETQYF

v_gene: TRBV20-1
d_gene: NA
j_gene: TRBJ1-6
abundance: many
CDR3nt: TGCAGTGCTCGGGACGAAGTTGGGTATTCACCCCTCCACTTT
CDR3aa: CSARDEVGYSPLHF

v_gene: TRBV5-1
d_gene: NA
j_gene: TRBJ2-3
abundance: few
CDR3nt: TGCGCCAGCAGCTTCCAGGGAGCATACACAGATACGCAGTATTTT
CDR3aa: CASSFQGAYTDTQYF

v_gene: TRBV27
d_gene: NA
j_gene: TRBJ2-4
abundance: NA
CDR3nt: TGTGCCAGCAGACCCTCTGGGGAAAACATTCAGTACTTC
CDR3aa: CASRPSGENIQYF

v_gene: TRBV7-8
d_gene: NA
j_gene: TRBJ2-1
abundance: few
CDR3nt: TGTGCCAGCAGCAGGACCCCAGGTGGTGAGCAGTTCTTC
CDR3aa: CASSRTPGGEQFF

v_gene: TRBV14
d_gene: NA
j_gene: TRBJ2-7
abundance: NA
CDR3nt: TGTGCCAGCAGCCGTCAGGGAATTTCCTACGAGCAGTACTTC
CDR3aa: CASSRQGISYEQYF

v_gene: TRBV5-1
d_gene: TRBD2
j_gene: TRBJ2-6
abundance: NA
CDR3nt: TGCGCCAGCAGCTTGTGGGGGGGTATGGGCTCTGGGGCCAACGTCCTGACTTTC
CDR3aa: CASSLWGGMGSGANVLTF

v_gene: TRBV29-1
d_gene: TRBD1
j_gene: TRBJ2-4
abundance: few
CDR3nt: TGCAGCGTTGGGCTTTTGGGACAGACAAACATTCAGTACTTC
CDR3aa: CSVGLLGQTNIQYF

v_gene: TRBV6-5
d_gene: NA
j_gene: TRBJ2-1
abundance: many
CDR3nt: TGTGCCAGCAGTTACCCTGGCGACGAGCAGTTCTTC
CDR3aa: CASSYPGDEQFF

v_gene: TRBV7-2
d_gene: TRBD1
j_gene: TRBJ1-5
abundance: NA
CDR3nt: TGTGCCAGCAGCTTAGTTGGGACAGGGGATAATCAGCCCCAGCATTTT
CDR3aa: CASSLVGTGDNQPQHF

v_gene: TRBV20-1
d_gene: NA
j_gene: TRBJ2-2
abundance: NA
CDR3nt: TGCAGTGCTGCCCCCGGGACATCCACCGGGGAGCTGTTTTTT
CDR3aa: CSAAPGTSTGELFF

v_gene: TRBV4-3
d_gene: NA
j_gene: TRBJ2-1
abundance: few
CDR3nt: TGCGCCAGCAGCCAAGAAGACTTGCGCAGCTCCTACAATGAGCAGTTCTTC
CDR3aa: CASSQEDLRSSYNEQFF

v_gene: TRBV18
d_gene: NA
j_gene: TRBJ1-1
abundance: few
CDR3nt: TGTGCCAGCTCACCACGACCCGGTAATTTAATGAACACTGAAGCTTTCTTT
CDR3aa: CASSPRPGNLMNTEAFF

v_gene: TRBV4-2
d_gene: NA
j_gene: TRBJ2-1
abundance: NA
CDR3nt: TGTGCCAGCAGCCAAGATTTGACAGTCAACAATGAGCAGTTCTTC
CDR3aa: CASSQDLTVNNEQFF

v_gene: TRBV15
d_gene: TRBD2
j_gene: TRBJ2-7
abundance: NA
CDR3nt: TGTGCCACCAGCAGAGGGGTAACTAGCGGGGAAATCGAGCAGTACTTC
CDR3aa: CATSRGVTSGEIEQYF

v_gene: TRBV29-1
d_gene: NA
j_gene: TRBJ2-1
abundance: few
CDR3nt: TGCAGCGTTGATAAATTCTCGGGGGATGAGCAGTTCTTC
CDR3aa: CSVDKFSGDEQFF